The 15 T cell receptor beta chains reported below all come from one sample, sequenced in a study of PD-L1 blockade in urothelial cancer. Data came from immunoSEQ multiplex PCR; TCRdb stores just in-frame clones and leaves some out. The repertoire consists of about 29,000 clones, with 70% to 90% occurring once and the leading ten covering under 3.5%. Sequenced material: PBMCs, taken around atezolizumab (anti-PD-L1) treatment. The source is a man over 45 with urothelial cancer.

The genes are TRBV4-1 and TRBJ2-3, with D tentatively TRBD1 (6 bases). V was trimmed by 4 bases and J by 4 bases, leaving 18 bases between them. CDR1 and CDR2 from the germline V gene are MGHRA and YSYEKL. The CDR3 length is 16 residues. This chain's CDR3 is CASSPRRQGIADTQYF. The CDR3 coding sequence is TGCGCCAGCAGCCCCCGGCGGCAGGGGATAGCAGATACGCAGTATTTT.

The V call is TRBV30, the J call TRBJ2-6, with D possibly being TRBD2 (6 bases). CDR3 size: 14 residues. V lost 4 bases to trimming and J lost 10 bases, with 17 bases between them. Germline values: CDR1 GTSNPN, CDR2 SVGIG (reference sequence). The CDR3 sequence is CAWKYGGGKNVLTF. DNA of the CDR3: TGTGCCTGGAAGTACGGGGGAGGTAAAAACGTCCTGACTTTC. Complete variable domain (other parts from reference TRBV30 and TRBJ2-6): SQTIHQWPATLVQPVGSPLSLECTVEGTSNPNLYWYRQAAGRGLQLLFYSVGIGQISSEVPQNLSASRPQDRQFILSSKKLLLSDSGFYLCAWKYGGGKNVLTFGAGSRLTVL.

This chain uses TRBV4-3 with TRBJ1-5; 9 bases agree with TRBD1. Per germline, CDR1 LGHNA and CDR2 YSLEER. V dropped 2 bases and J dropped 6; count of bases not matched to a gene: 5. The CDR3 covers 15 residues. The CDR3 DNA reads TGCGCCAGCAGCCAAAACAGGGGGCTGGGTCAGCCCCAGCATTTT. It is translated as CASSQNRGLGQPQHF.

The CDR3 sequence: CATSREGLLYEQYF. DNA of the CDR3: TGTGCCACCAGCAGAGAAGGACTTCTCTACGAGCAGTACTTC. The gene calls are TRBV15 and TRBJ2-7, with D perhaps matching TRBD2 (5 bases). Germline V gene lookup returns CDR1 LNHNV and CDR2 YYDKDF (reference sequence). The CDR3 runs to 14 residues. The ends were cut back, 0 bases at V and 3 bases at J, with 9 bases in the middle.

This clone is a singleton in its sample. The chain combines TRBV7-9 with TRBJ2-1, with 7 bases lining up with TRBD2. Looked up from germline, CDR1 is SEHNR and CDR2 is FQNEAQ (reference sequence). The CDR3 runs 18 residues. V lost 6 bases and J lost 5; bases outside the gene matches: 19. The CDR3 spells CASRARGGAEEGHNEQFF. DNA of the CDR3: TGTGCCAGCAGGGCTCGGGGAGGGGCGGAGGAGGGGCACAATGAGCAGTTCTTC.

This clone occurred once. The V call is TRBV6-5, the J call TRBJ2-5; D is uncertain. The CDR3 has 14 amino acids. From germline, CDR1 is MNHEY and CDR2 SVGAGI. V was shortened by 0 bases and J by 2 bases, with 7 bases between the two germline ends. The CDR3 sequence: CASSYSPTQETQYF. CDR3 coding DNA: TGTGCCAGCAGTTACTCCCCAACACAAGAGACCCAGTACTTC.

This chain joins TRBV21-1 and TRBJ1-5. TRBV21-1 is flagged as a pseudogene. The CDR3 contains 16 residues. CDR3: CASSKIERREYVSQHF. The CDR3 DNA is TGTGCCAGCAGCAAAATAGAGAGGAGAGAGTATGTATCCCAGCATTTT.

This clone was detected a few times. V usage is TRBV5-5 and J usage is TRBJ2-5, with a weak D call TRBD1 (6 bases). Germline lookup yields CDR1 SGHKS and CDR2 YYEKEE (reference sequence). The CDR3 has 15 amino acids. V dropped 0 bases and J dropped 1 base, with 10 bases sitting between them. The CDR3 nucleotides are TGTGCCAGCAGCTTGGGGTGGGGGCCCCAAGAGACCCAGTACTTC. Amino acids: CASSLGWGPQETQYF.

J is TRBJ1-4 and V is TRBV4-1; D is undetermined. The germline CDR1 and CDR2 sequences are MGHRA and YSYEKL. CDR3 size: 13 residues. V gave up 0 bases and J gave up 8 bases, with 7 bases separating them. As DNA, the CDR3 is TGCGCCAGCAGCCAAGATCGAGGCGAAAAACTGTTTTTT. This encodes CASSQDRGEKLFF.

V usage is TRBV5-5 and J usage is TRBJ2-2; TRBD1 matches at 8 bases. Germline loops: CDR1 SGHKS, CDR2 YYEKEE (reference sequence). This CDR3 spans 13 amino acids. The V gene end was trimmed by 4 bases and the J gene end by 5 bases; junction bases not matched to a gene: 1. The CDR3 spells CASSRTGTGELFF. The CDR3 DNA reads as TGTGCCAGCAGCCGGACAGGGACCGGGGAGCTGTTTTTT.

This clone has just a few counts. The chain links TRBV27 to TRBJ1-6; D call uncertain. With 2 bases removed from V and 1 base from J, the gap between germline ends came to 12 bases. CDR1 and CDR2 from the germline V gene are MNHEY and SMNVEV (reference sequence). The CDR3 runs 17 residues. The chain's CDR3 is CASSLGGLKSYNSPLHF. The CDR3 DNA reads TGTGCCAGCAGTTTAGGAGGGCTTAAATCCTATAATTCACCCCTCCACTTT.

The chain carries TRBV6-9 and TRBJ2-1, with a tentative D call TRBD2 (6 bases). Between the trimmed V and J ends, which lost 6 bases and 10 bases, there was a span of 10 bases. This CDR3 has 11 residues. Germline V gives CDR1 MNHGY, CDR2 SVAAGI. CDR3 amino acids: CASRGLGEQFF. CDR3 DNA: TGTGCCAGCAGGGGACTTGGGGAGCAGTTCTTC.

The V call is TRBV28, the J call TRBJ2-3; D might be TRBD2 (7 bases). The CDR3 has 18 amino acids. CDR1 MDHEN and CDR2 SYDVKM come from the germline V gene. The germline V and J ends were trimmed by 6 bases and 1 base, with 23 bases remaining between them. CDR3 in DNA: TGTGCCAGCAGCCCTGGGGGGCGGGAGTTTCGGGGCACAGATACGCAGTATTTT. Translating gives CASSPGGREFRGTDTQYF.

CDR3 residues: CASRWGLAGGTDTQYF. The CDR3 DNA reads as TGTGCCAGTAGGTGGGGCCTAGCGGGGGGCACAGATACGCAGTATTTT. The chain has TRBV19 and TRBJ2-3; 10 nucleotides align to TRBD2. Germline V gene sequence: CDR1 LNHDA, CDR2 SQIVND (reference sequence). V dropped 6 bases and J dropped 1; count of bases not matched to a gene: 7. This CDR3 has 16 residues.

The DNA of the CDR3 is TGTGCCAGCAGTTTTAACTGGGTAACAATCGGGGGGACCGGAGAGACCCAGTACTTC. Translated: CASSFNWVTIGGTGETQYF. V and J are TRBV28 and TRBJ2-5; 7 bases match TRBD2. The V gene's germline CDR1 is MDHEN and CDR2 SYDVKM. With V trimmed by 3 bases and J by 4 bases, 20 bases remained unmatched. This CDR3 comprises 19 residues.